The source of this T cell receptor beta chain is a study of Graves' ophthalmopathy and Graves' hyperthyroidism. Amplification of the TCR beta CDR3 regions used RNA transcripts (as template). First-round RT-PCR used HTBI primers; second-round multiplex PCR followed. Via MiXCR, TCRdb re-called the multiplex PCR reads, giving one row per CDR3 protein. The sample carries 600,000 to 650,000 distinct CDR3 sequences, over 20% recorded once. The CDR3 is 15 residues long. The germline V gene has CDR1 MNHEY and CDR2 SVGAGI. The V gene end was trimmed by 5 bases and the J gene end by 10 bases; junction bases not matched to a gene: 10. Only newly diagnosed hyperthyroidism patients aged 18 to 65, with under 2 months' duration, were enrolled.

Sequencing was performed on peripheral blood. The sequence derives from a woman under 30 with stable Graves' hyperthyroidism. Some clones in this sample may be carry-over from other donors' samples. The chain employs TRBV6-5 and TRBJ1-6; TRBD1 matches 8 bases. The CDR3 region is CASSHHDRGNSPLHF. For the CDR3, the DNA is TGTGCCAGCAGTCACCACGACAGGGGAAACTCACCCCTCCACTTT.